This TCR beta chain emerged from a study of naive and memory T cell subsets. Points from the study as a whole: In CD4 and CD8 cells, diversity dropped from naive through EMRA. Activation and differentiation may alter RNA-based TCR counts.

Ten or more counts support this clonotype. Its antigen remains unknown. Two oligonucleotides, mixed equimolar, formed the beta constant-region primer covering TRBC1 and TRBC2. Ligated cDNA was amplified by four rounds of PCR with nested alpha and beta constant-region primers and SP2. TCRdb itself ran the UMI-ligation and nested PCR reads through MiXCR, one entry per CDR3 protein. The sample carries some 16,000 distinct CDR3 sequences, roughly 8.7% recorded once. After the first PCR, alpha and beta chain libraries were processed separately. CMV status came from CD4+ IFNgamma after overnight CMV lysate stimulation. CDR3 size: 13 residues. The V gene's germline CDR1 is MNHEY and CDR2 SMNVEV (reference sequence). Trimming removed 3 bases at V and 5 bases at J, with 7 bases between.

The chain has TRBV27 and TRBJ1-4; D remains ambiguous. This receptor was identified in a human donor in good health. Sample: central memory CD8+ T cells from blood. The CDR3 here is CASSLGQNEKLFF. CDR3 DNA sequence: TGTGCCAGCAGTTTGGGTCAGAATGAAAAACTGTTTTTT. The full variable domain, in which reference TRBV27 and TRBJ1-4 provide the parts outside the CDR3, is EAQVTQNPRYLITVTGKKLTVTCSQNMNHEYMSWYRQDPGLGLRQIYYSMNVEVTDKGDVPEGYKVSRKEKRNFPLILESPSPNQTSLYFCASSLGQNEKLFFGSGTQLSVL.